This T cell receptor (beta chain) was captured by sequencing in a study of T cells in localized non-small cell lung cancer. Profiled with immunoSEQ multiplex PCR; TCRdb holds only in-frame clones, not every one. This sample has just under 80,000 clones, with 65% to 85% found just once. This clone appeared once. Its cognate antigen is unknown. Overall study results and limits: T cell clonality was highest in uninvolved adjacent lung, above tumor.

The CDR3 sequence is 15 residues long. V lost 1 base and J lost 2, with 12 bases in between. Per the germline V gene, CDR1 is MGHRA and CDR2 is YSYEKL. This specimen was peripheral blood, taken before any cancer treatment. The chain employs TRBV4-1 and TRBJ2-7, with D unclear. This TCR was recovered from a female donor aged 60 or older with stage I lung adenocarcinoma. The CDR3 DNA follows: TGCGCCAGCAGCCAAGTGTTAGAAGGGACCTACGAGCAGTACTTC. Its translation: CASSQVLEGTYEQYF.